These 23 T cell receptor delta chains were sequenced from one sample in a study of DNA immune sequencing with unique molecular identifiers. Genomic DNA underwent 32-plex PCR targeting all 8 TRDV and 4 TRDJ genes. Adapter PCR followed 2 to 3 barcoding PCR cycles that attached a 12-nucleotide UMI. TCRdb re-called clones from the multiplex PCR reads using CATT. The sample contains fewer than 800 delta-chain clones, roughly 15% of which appear only once. Sequencing input: gamma-delta T cells from PBMCs. These receptors came from a human donor in good health.

Concerning this clone itself: The protein that TCRdb holds for this DNA derives from a much larger clone and differs from the translated DNA at residue 5, which likely indicates a read error; the protein shown here is translated from the DNA. CDR3 sequence reads: CALGYGECLLLLATGGYKFSTDKLIF. CDR3 DNA sequence: TGTGCTCTTGGGTATGGAGAGTGCCTTCTTCTGCTAGCTACTGGGGGATACAAATTCTCCACCGATAAACTCATCTTT. The rearrangement uses TRDV1 and TRDJ1, with 12 bases identical to TRDD3. As TCRdb names no J gene, one was assigned here on the basis of a DNA match to germline. Trimming at V came to 5 bases and at J to 1 base, leaving 35 bases not matched to a gene. This CDR3 contains 26 residues. The germline V gene has CDR1 TSWWSYY and CDR2 QGS.

There are a few counts of this clone. The chain links TRDV2 to TRDJ1, with a weak D call TRDD3 (6 bases). V dropped 0 bases and J dropped 0 bases, with 22 bases sitting between them. CDR1 GEAIGNYY and CDR2 EKD come from the germline V gene. This CDR3 contains 19 residues. This CDR3 reads CACDTVKSRIPVYTDKLIF. For the CDR3, the DNA is TGTGCCTGTGACACCGTAAAATCCAGGATACCGGTTTACACCGATAAACTCATCTTT.

This clone turned up a few times. TCRdb's protein for this DNA is that of a much larger clone and differs from the translation at residue 13, likely a read error; the protein shown is the DNA translation. The V call is TRDV2, the J call TRDJ1, with D unresolved. The CDR3 totals 14 residues. Germline loops: CDR1 GEAIGNYY, CDR2 EKD. The CDR3 sequence is CACDTVEVRRELTF. Here the CDR3 DNA reads TGTGCCTGTGACACTGTAGAGGTCAGGCGGGAACTCACCTTT.

For this clone: The amino acid sequence in TCRdb belongs to a much larger clone and departs from this DNA's translation at residue 10, likely a sequencing read error; the sequence shown is translated from the DNA. The rearrangement uses TRDV1 and TRDJ1; 9 bases fit TRDD3. As TCRdb names no J gene, one was assigned here on the basis of a DNA match to germline. Germline V lookup: CDR1 TSWWSYY, CDR2 QGS. V trimming: 0 bases; J trimming: 0 bases; junction bases outside the gene matches: 26. The CDR3 contains 24 residues. Written as DNA, the CDR3 is TGTGCTCTTGGGGAACTGTCTAGAGGTCTCCCGCTGGGGGATCGAGGAAGGTACACCGATAAACTCATCTTT. It translates to CALGELSRGLPLGDRGRYTDKLIF.

By sample share, this clone is large (0.1 to 1%). This chain joins TRDV2 and TRDJ1, with 10 bases lining up with TRDD3. The CDR3 extends over 17 amino acids. Germline V lookup: CDR1 GEAIGNYY, CDR2 EKD. V dropped 3 bases and J dropped 0; count of bases not matched to a gene: 9. CDR3 in amino acids: CACDVLGDFAYTDKLIF. DNA for the CDR3: TGTGCCTGTGACGTACTGGGGGATTTCGCGTACACCGATAAACTCATCTTT.

Only one count was recorded for this clone. The chain is built from TRDV1 and TRDJ1; D perhaps matches TRDD3 (8 bases). TCRdb records no J gene; here it was assigned by comparing the DNA to germline. CDR3 length: 22 amino acids. V lost 2 bases to trimming and J lost 0 bases, with 31 bases between them. Germline V gives CDR1 TSWWSYY, CDR2 QGS. The CDR3 DNA is TGTGCTCTTGGGGAAGATGGGGGTTTCCTACGACTGGGGGTCCTGTACACCGATAAACTCATCTTT. Its protein is CALGEDGGFLRLGVLYTDKLIF.

This clone was observed a handful of times. TCRdb's listed protein matches a much larger clone and diverges from this DNA's translation at residue 10, likely through a read error; the protein shown comes from the DNA. V is TRDV3 and J is TRDJ1, with D unresolved. CDR3 length: 16 residues. The germline CDR1 and CDR2 sequences are TVYSNPD and GDNSRS (reference sequence). V was cut by 2 bases and J by 3 bases, with 22 bases left in between. The CDR3: CAFFGLGGGFADKLIF. In DNA, the CDR3 is TGTGCCTTTTTCGGCTTAGGCGGTGGGTTTGCCGATAAACTCATCTTT.

By its share, this clone is hyperexpanded. V and J are TRDV1 and TRDJ1; TRDD3 aligns across 9 bases. V shed 0 bases and J 0 bases; nucleotides not matched to a gene: 26. The germline V gene has CDR1 TSWWSYY and CDR2 QGS. The CDR3 length is 24 residues. The CDR3 nucleotides read TGTGCTCTTGGGGAACTGTCTAGAGGTCACCCGCTGGGGGATCGAGGAAGGTACACCGATAAACTCATCTTT. It is translated as CALGELSRGHPLGDRGRYTDKLIF.

Details on this clone: Since a far larger clone is one base different, this is likely a read error. The sample holds other DNA sequences that translate to the same CDR3. This chain connects TRDV2 to TRDJ1; D is ambiguous. The CDR3 spans 14 residues. Trimming removed 1 base at V and 9 bases at J, with 17 bases between. Germline lookup yields CDR1 GEAIGNYY and CDR2 EKD. The CDR3 is CACDTVEVRRELIF. The CDR3 DNA is TGTGCCTGTGACACAGTAGAGGTCAGGCGGGAACTCATCTTT.

This chain connects TRDV2 to TRDJ1; 7 nucleotides match TRDD2. The CDR3 extends over 19 amino acids. The germline V gene has CDR1 GEAIGNYY and CDR2 EKD. The junction had 16 bases not matched to a gene; V was cut back by 1 base and J by 0 bases. The CDR3 is CACDTLDSYEYRNTDKLIF. DNA of the CDR3: TGTGCCTGTGACACGTTGGATTCCTACGAGTACCGCAACACCGATAAACTCATCTTT.

Within the sample, this clone is medium-sized. Other DNA variants within this sample encode the same CDR3. The CDR3 loop is CACDPLGAGGYPTDKLIF. The CDR3 DNA reads TGTGCCTGTGACCCCCTAGGCGCTGGGGGATACCCCACCGATAAACTCATCTTT. This chain joins TRDV2 and TRDJ1, with 11 bases lining up with TRDD3. CDR1 and CDR2 from the germline V gene are GEAIGNYY and EKD. CDR3 length: 18 residues. The trim removed 3 bases at V and 1 base at J, leaving 12 bases unmatched.

With regard to this clone: The protein that TCRdb holds for this DNA derives from a much larger clone and differs from the translated DNA at residue 22, which likely indicates a read error; the protein shown here is translated from the DNA. This chain uses TRDV1 with TRDJ1; 12 bases are shared with TRDD3. The J gene, left out of TCRdb, was set here by checking the DNA against germline. The germline V gene encodes CDR1 TSWWSYY and CDR2 QGS. The CDR3 contains 26 residues. The CDR3 nucleotides are TGTGCTCTTGGGCATGGAGAGTGCCTTCTTCTGCTAGCTACTGGGGGATACAAATTCTCCACCAATAAACTCATCTTT. It translates to CALGHGECLLLLATGGYKFSTNKLIF.

This clone was seen a handful of times. This sequence is one base from a far larger clone and is likely a read error. This specimen includes other DNA sequences encoding the same CDR3. The rearrangement uses TRDV2 and TRDJ1; 9 positions match TRDD3. CDR1 is GEAIGNYY, CDR2 EKD, per germline. The CDR3 is 16 amino acids. The DNA of the CDR3 is TGTGCCTGGGCCCAAACTGGGGGACCCTACACAGATAAACTCATCTTT. This gives the protein CAWAQTGGPYTDKLIF.

On this clone itself: A read error likely explains this, since a far larger clone differs by one base. Within the sample, other DNA sequences also encode this same CDR3. This sequence joins TRDV2 and TRDJ1; possibly TRDD3 for D (6 bases). CDR3 length equals 20 residues. Germline CDR1 GEAIGNYY, CDR2 EKD. The ends were cut back, 1 base at V and 8 bases at J, with 34 bases in the middle. The CDR3 sequence: CACDTLTAGGHGGSNEKLIF. CDR3 DNA: TGTGCCTGTGACACGTTGACCGCCGGGGGACACGGAGGGTCCAACGAAAAACTCATCTTT.

Of note for this clone: With a far larger clone one base away, a read error is the likely cause. Other DNA sequences in the same sample also yield this CDR3. V usage is TRDV1 and J usage is TRDJ1, with D maybe TRDD3 (6 bases). TCRdb is silent on the J gene; assignment here came from matching the DNA to germline. Germline-derived CDR1 and CDR2 are TSWWSYY and QGS. The V end was cut by 1 base, the J end by 4 bases, with 43 bases between. The CDR3 has 25 residues. CDR3 coding DNA: TGTGCTCTTGGGGAACCCAACCCATTCCCCCTCCTGTTTTCCTCCCAATGGATACTTCTCGATAAACTCATCTTT. It encodes CALGEPNPFPLLFSSQWILLDKLIF.

This clone qualifies as medium-sized. The rearrangement uses TRDV2 and TRDJ3; 12 positions match TRDD3. J was trimmed by 4 bases and V by 4 bases; bases with no gene match: 7. Germline V CDR1 and CDR2: GEAIGNYY, EKD. The CDR3 consists of 18 residues. This chain's CDR3 is CACDTGGYSSWDTRQMFF. Here the CDR3 DNA reads TGTGCCTGTGATACTGGGGGATACAGTTCTTGGGACACCCGACAGATGTTTTTC.

In its sample, this clone ranks as medium-sized (0.01 to 0.1%). The rearrangement joins TRDV2 to TRDJ1, with 8 bases that match TRDD3. V lost 3 bases to trimming and J lost 1 base; unmatched junction nucleotides: 9. CDR1 is GEAIGNYY, CDR2 EKD, per germline. The CDR3 totals 16 residues. CDR3 sequence: CACDSLLGATTDKLIF. As DNA, the CDR3 is TGTGCCTGTGACTCATTACTGGGGGCCACCACCGATAAACTCATCTTT.

This clone was counted a few times. The protein recorded in TCRdb matches a much larger clone and deviates from this DNA's translation at residue 12, suggesting a read error; the protein here is obtained by translating the DNA. This chain uses TRDV2 with TRDJ1; 7 bases agree with TRDD3. Germline CDR1 is GEAIGNYY and CDR2 is EKD. The CDR3 loop spans 16 amino acids. CDR3 in DNA: TGTGCCTGTGACGGCCTGGGGGGCTCATACACCAATAAACTCATCTTT. This sequence encodes CACDGLGGSYTNKLIF.

Concerning this clone itself: A read error likely explains this, since a far larger clone differs by one base. The same CDR3 also results from other DNA sequences found in this sample. The CDR3 region is CALGHGECLLLLATGGYKFSTDKLIF. Written as DNA, the CDR3 is TGTGCTCTTGGGCATGGAGAGTGCCTCCTTCTGCTAGCTACTGGGGGATACAAATTCTCCACCGATAAACTCATCTTT. This chain connects TRDV1 to TRDJ1; the match to TRDD3 covers 12 bases. The J gene, left out of TCRdb, was set here by checking the DNA against germline. The V segment lost 5 bases and the J segment 1 base; nucleotides outside the gene matches: 35. Germline V gene sequence: CDR1 TSWWSYY, CDR2 QGS. The CDR3 totals 26 residues.

This clone was detected a few times. This sequence is one base from a far larger clone and is likely a read error. J is TRDJ1 and V is TRDV2; the match to TRDD3 covers 7 bases. The germline gives CDR1 GEAIGNYY, CDR2 EKD. Trimming at V came to 8 bases and at J to 0 bases, leaving 26 bases not matched to a gene. There are 20 residues in the CDR3. CDR3 protein: CASPPTITWGTTLNTDKLIF. The CDR3 nucleotides are TGTGCCTCCCCACCTACAATTACTTGGGGGACTACCCTTAACACCGATAAACTCATCTTT.

This clone is labeled as medium-sized. This rearrangement joins TRDV2 to TRDJ1; 12 nucleotides match TRDD3. This CDR3 is 19 amino acids long. Germline V gene data show CDR1 as GEAIGNYY and CDR2 as EKD. V lost 0 bases to trimming and J lost 0 bases; unmatched junction nucleotides: 10. CDR3 nucleotides: TGTGCCTGTGACACCGTCTCACTGGGGGATACTCAAGACACCGATAAACTCATCTTT. Encoded protein: CACDTVSLGDTQDTDKLIF.

The sample holds a few counts of this clone. A far more abundant clone sits one base away, making this likely a read error. Other DNA sequences in this specimen translate into the identical CDR3. The genes are TRDV2 and TRDJ1, with D unclear. This CDR3 spans 14 amino acids. Germline V gives CDR1 GEAIGNYY, CDR2 EKD. Here the CDR3 reads CACDTVEVRRELIF. The CDR3 DNA reads as TGTGCCTGTGACACTGTAGAGGTCAGGCGGGAACTCATTTTT.

Remarks on this clone: A far larger clone differs by one base, so this is likely a read error. In the same sample, other DNA sequences code for this CDR3. CDR3 loop: CAFSGPMLSGGYALGKLIF. The CDR3 region has the DNA TGTGCCTTTTCGGGACCAATGCTATCTGGGGGATATGCCCTGGGTAAACTCATCTTT. The chain links TRDV3 to TRDJ1; the match to TRDD3 covers 10 bases. The junction had 25 bases not matched to a gene; V was cut back by 2 bases and J by 7 bases. The CDR3 runs to 19 residues. Germline V gene sequence: CDR1 TVYSNPD, CDR2 GDNSRS (reference sequence).